The table lists the clone carrying this TCR beta chain with a count of one. CDR1 SGHDT and CDR2 YYEEEE come from the germline V gene. This CDR3 has 15 residues. Between the trimmed V and J ends, which lost 2 bases and 2 bases, there was a span of 13 bases. The sample comes from a study of blood T cell repertoires in COVID-19. TCRdb's table, derived via immunoSEQ multiplex PCR, lists solely in-frame clones and lacks some. The repertoire includes about 110,000 clones, around 86% of them detected once, and 7.9% sits in the top ten. The chain joins TRBV5-6 to TRBJ1-1; TRBD1 might be the D (5 bases). This receptor was taken from a man aged 65 to 85 with acute or convalescent COVID-19. Material for sequencing was peripheral blood. CDR3 residues: CASSFRGVRNTEAFF. The CDR3 DNA reads TGTGCCAGCAGCTTCCGGGGGGTTCGTAACACTGAAGCTTTCTTT.